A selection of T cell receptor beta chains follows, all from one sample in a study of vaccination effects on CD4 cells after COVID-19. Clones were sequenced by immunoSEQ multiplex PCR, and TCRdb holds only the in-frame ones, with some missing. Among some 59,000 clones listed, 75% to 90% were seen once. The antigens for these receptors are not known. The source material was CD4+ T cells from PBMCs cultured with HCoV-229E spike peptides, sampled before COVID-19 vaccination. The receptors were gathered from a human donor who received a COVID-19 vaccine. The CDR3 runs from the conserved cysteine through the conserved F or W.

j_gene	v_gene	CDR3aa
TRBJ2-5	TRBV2	CASKEGRQETQYF
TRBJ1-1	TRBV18	CASSPLWEMGGRNTEAFF
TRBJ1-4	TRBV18	CASSPNRLSATNEKLFF
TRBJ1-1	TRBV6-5	CASSPGTGNTEAFF
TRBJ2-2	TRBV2	CASSTVRNTGELFF
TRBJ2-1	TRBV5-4	CASSVDRDDEQFF
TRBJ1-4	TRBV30	CAGGSFATNEKLFF
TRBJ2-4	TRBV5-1	CASSSAGEVNIQYF
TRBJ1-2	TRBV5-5	CASSGTANYGYTF
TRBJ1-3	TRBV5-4	CASSSGQFNTIYF
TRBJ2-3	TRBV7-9	CASSFITAGTDTQYF
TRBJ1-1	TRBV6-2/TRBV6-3	CASSILGVSNTEAFF
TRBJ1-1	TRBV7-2	CASSSWTETEAFF
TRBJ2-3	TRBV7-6	CASSRFQADTQYF
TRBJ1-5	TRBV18	CASSADRAGNQPQHF
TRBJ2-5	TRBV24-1	CATSDRTGVETQYF
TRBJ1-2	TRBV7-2	CASSLGENNYGYTF